A selection of T cell receptor beta chains follows, all from one sample in a study of early T cells in non-severe SARS-CoV-2 infection. TCRdb analysed the 5' RACE reads with MiXCR anew, one entry per CDR3 protein. Altogether tens of thousands of distinct CDR3 sequences are present, around an eighth being singletons, with the ten largest covering roughly 3%. Input material: whole blood. The receptors originated from an adult who was a healthcare worker with PCR-confirmed SARS-CoV-2 infection or an uninfected control (not recorded which). CDR3s include the opening cysteine and the closing phenylalanine or tryptophan. A D gene is named only where the DNA matches it firmly. Only part of the rows carry a size: once, few, many, or a class if the clone is expanded.

D	V	J	size	DNA	CDR3
TRBD2	TRBV5-1	TRBJ2-3	-	TGCGCCAGCAGCTGGGCGGCTAGCGGGAGGTCGGCAGATACGCAGTATTTT	CASSWAASGRSADTQYF
TRBD2	TRBV3-1	TRBJ2-5	many	TGTGCCAGCAGCCCCAGGACTAGCGGGGCCTCCAAGACCCAGTACTTC	CASSPRTSGASKTQYF
TRBD1	TRBV30	TRBJ2-5	few	TGTGCCTGGAGTCCGACAGGGGTTAGGGAGACCCAGTACTTC	CAWSPTGVRETQYF
-	TRBV11-2	TRBJ1-1	-	TGTGCCAGCAGCCGACAAAGACGGACGCACACTGAAGCTTTCTTT	CASSRQRRTHTEAFF
-	TRBV27	TRBJ2-3	-	TGTGCCAGCAGTTTAAGCTTGGGGGCGGTAGATACGCAGTATTTT	CASSLSLGAVDTQYF
TRBD2	TRBV7-8	TRBJ2-3	many	TGTGCCAGCAGCATGGGACTAGCAAGTAATCGATTCACAGATACGCAGTATTTT	CASSMGLASNRFTDTQYF
TRBD2	TRBV6-2/TRBV6-3	TRBJ2-3	many	TGTGCCAGCAGTTACCCCACCCTAGCGGCGGGCACAGATACGCAGTATTTT	CASSYPTLAAGTDTQYF
-	TRBV12-3/TRBV12-4	TRBJ2-2	few	TGTGCCAGCAGTTTGTCCCCCTCCTCGGGCGGGGAGCTGTTTTTT	CASSLSPSSGGELFF
-	TRBV3-1	TRBJ1-4	many	TGTGCCAGCAGCCAAGGTCTGCAAAAACTGTTTTTT	CASSQGLQKLFF
-	TRBV30	TRBJ2-2	-	TGTGCCTGGAGTGTCCGGGGACTTACGCGGACCGGGGAGCTGTTTTTT	CAWSVRGLTRTGELFF
TRBD2	TRBV20-1	TRBJ2-6	few	TGCAGTGCGCGAAGACTAGCGGGCAGCTCTGGGGCCAACGTCCTGACTTTC	CSARRLAGSSGANVLTF
-	TRBV11-2	TRBJ2-7	many	TGTGCCAGCAGCTTAGATCTCGGGCGTCAGTACTTC	CASSLDLGRQYF
-	TRBV2	TRBJ2-1	-	TGTGCCAGCAGTGAGTATTACAATGAGCAGTTCTTC	CASSEYYNEQFF
-	TRBV7-2	TRBJ1-6	few	TGTGCCAGCAGCTTACTTGGGGGCGGTTCACCCCTCCACTTT	CASSLLGGGSPLHF
-	TRBV14	TRBJ1-2	-	TGTGCCAGCAGCCATGACGGCTATGGCTACACCTTC	CASSHDGYGYTF
-	TRBV20-1	TRBJ2-5	-	TGCAGTGCCCCCCTGGGTGAATGGACCCAGTACTTC	CSAPLGEWTQYF
-	TRBV20-1	TRBJ2-3	-	TGCAGTGCTAGAGTTTCGAGGGGGGTCGGGGATACGCAGTATTTT	CSARVSRGVGDTQYF
-	TRBV15	TRBJ1-4	few	TGTGCCACCAGCAGAGCGGGAGGAAGAACTAATGAAAAACTGTTTTTT	CATSRAGGRTNEKLFF
-	TRBV7-9	TRBJ1-2	few	TGTGCCAGCAGCTTGGTTGGGGATGGCTACACCTTC	CASSLVGDGYTF
-	TRBV2	TRBJ1-4	few	TGTGCCAGCAGTGACTGGCAGCAGGGTGAAAAACTGTTTTTT	CASSDWQQGEKLFF